This entry lists 19 T cell receptor beta chains sequenced from one sample in a study of tumor-infiltrating lymphocytes in primary liver carcinoma (dated by TCRdb to the late 2010s). Instrument used: Illumina HiSeq 2500. A constant-region primer and ProtoScript II reverse transcriptase were used to reverse-transcribe TCRbeta-specific cDNA from about 530 ng total RNA. TCRbeta libraries were built with three nested multiplex PCR rounds, a slightly modified ARM-PCR procedure. Each of the first two PCR rounds ran for about 11 cycles using multiplex TRBV1-TRBV30 forward primers together with a Cbeta reverse primer. TCRdb reworked the public reads: Q25 trimming with fastp, MiXCR clone assembly, productive beta chains retained. Each CDR3 protein appears once, grouped with its most common genes and DNA. A total of about 320,000 distinct CDR3 sequences appear in this sample, 65% of them only once. Roughly 9% of the sample lies in the top ten.

TRIzol reagent was used to extract blood RNA from unsorted whole blood, while the DNeasy Blood & Tissue kit provided the germline DNA. Material: peripheral blood. The receptor source for this set is a man aged 35-49 years with primary liver carcinoma and hepatitis B virus infection.

Of note for this clonotype: Relative to the germline gene, one junction end is altered; a read error may explain this. The rearrangement joins TRBV11-2 to TRBJ1-2, with D possibly being TRBD1 (5 bases). The CDR3 totals 13 residues. CDR1 and CDR2 (germline): SGHAT, FQNNGV. CDR3 region: CTSSSSKGYGYTF. CDR3 sequence (DNA): TGTACCAGCAGCAGCTCAAAGGGGTATGGCTACACCTTC. Using reference TRBV11-2 and TRBJ1-2 for the parts outside the CDR3, the full variable domain is EAGVAQSPRYKIIEKRQSVAFWCNPISGHATLYWYQQILGQGPKLLIQFQNNGVVDDSQLPKDRFSAERLKGVDSTLKIQPAKLEDSAVYLCTSSSSKGYGYTFGSGTRLTVV.

V gene TRBV28 combines with J gene TRBJ2-5, with D possibly being TRBD2 (6 bases). Germline CDR1 reads MDHEN; CDR2 reads SYDVKM. Trimming pared 4 bases from V and 5 bases from J, leaving 20 bases between. This CDR3 spans 16 amino acids. The chain's CDR3 is CASSSVREIPQETQYF. The CDR3 region has the DNA TGTGCCAGCAGTTCGGTTCGGGAGATTCCCCAGGAGACCCAGTACTTC.

In regard to this clonotype: This clone may be a read error of a much larger clone one base away. The rearrangement links TRBV6-2 or TRBV6-3 to TRBJ2-1, with 14 bases that match TRBD2. From germline, CDR1 is MNHEY and CDR2 SVGEGT. There are 16 residues in the CDR3. The CDR3 DNA sequence: TGTGTCAGCAGACTAGCGGGAGGGCCGGTTTACAATGAGCAGTTCTTC. As protein: CVSRLAGGPVYNEQFF.

Worth noting for this clonotype: Germline and junction disagree at one end, which may indicate a read error. The chain uses TRBV7-9 and TRBJ2-1; 7 nucleotides agree with TRBD1. In germline, CDR1 is SEHNR, CDR2 FQNEAQ (reference sequence). The length of the CDR3 is 15 residues. The CDR3 protein is CASSFTGTAFGEQLF. CDR3 sequence (DNA): TGTGCCAGCAGCTTTACCGGGACAGCCTTTGGTGAGCAGTTATTC.

Worth noting for this clonotype: One end of the junction does not line up with germline, which may come from a read error. The V call is TRBV6-6, the J call TRBJ1-2; 8 bases line up with TRBD1. The CDR3 loop spans 15 amino acids. From germline, CDR1 is MNHNY and CDR2 SVGAGI (reference sequence). The CDR3: CASNSDDGTGYSYTF. CDR3 coding DNA: TGTGCCAGCAATTCCGACGACGGGACAGGCTATAGCTACACCTTC.

With regard to this clonotype: Germline and junction disagree at one end, which may indicate a read error. V is TRBV28 and J is TRBJ2-1; TRBD1 agrees at 11 bases. Germline V gene data show CDR1 as MDHEN and CDR2 as SYDVKM. The CDR3 runs 15 residues. Written as DNA, the CDR3 is TGTACCAGCAGTCTAATGGGACAGGGGGACAATGAGCAGATATTC. Translation: CTSSLMGQGDNEQIF.

This clonotype was counted many times. The chain couples TRBV12-3 or TRBV12-4 to TRBJ1-2; D is unclear. The CDR3 totals 13 residues. V was trimmed by 5 bases and J by 8 bases, leaving 15 bases between them. This CDR3 reads CASSLVEGGGYTF. The CDR3 coding sequence is TGTGCCAGCAGTCTCGTGGAGGGCGGGGGCTACACCTTC.

As concerns this clonotype: One junction end does not reproduce the germline sequence, and a read error may be involved. V and J are TRBV6-5 and TRBJ1-5, with a weak D call TRBD1 (6 bases). The CDR3 is 17 amino acids. The germline V gene encodes CDR1 MNHEY and CDR2 SVGAGI. The CDR3 loop is CVSSPNVGGESNHPQHF. CDR3 nucleotide sequence: TGTGTCAGCAGCCCAAATGTGGGGGGCGAAAGCAATCATCCCCAGCATTTT.

This clonotype was recorded many times. V gene TRBV12-3 or TRBV12-4 combines with J gene TRBJ2-2; no firm D call. The CDR3 has 14 amino acids. The V end lost 4 bases, the J end lost 4 bases, and 10 bases lay between the germline ends. The CDR3 region has the DNA TGTGCCAGCAGTTACTCCGTGGGCACCGGGGAGCTGTTTTTT. Translation: CASSYSVGTGELFF.

Note on this clonotype: Since the CDR3 does not end with the conserved phenylalanine or tryptophan, this likely comes from a read error. The chain employs TRBV12-3 or TRBV12-4 and TRBJ2-1, with D possibly TRBD2 on 6 matching bases. The CDR3 consists of 14 residues. The V and J ends lost 7 bases and 9 bases respectively, with 19 bases between them. The CDR3 protein is CASKPQDGGVEQFL. The CDR3 coding sequence is TGTGCCAGCAAACCTCAGGATGGAGGGGTTGAGCAGTTCCTC.

In this sample, this clonotype turned up once. The V call is TRBV24-1, the J call TRBJ2-3, with D hard to call. CDR1 is KGHDR, CDR2 SFDVKD, per germline. The V end lost 3 bases, the J end lost 6 bases, and 15 bases lay between the germline ends. CDR3 length: 15 amino acids. The DNA for the CDR3 is TGTGCCACCAGTGATCAAGTAAAGTCCACGGATACGCAGTATTTT. This sequence encodes CATSDQVKSTDTQYF.

The chain recombines TRBV7-9 with TRBJ2-5; D is ambiguous. V lost 1 base and J 6 bases, leaving 9 bases between the germline ends. The CDR3 contains 13 residues. The germline V gene has CDR1 SEHNR and CDR2 FQNEAQ (reference sequence). CDR3 DNA: TGTGCCAGCAGCTTAGAATTGGAGAAGACCCAGTACTTC. This encodes CASSLELEKTQYF.

In the case of this clonotype: One end of the junction fails to match germline, which may point to a read error. This chain joins TRBV5-4 and TRBJ2-3, with D perhaps assigned TRBD1 or TRBD2 (5 bases each). Per the germline V gene, CDR1 is SGHNT and CDR2 is YYREEE (reference sequence). There are 13 residues in the CDR3. The CDR3 region is CPSSSPGDDTQYF. The CDR3 DNA reads as TGTCCCAGCAGCTCGCCCGGGGACGATACGCAGTATTTT.

This sequence joins TRBV4-1 and TRBJ2-1; 10 bases align to TRBD2. Per germline, CDR1 MGHRA and CDR2 YSYEKL. The CDR3 loop spans 17 amino acids. The V gene end was trimmed by 1 base and the J gene end by 5 bases; junction bases not matched to a gene: 8. The DNA for the CDR3 is TGCGCCAGCAGCCAAGTTTGGGCTAGCGGGGGAAACAATGAGCAGTTCTTC. This sequence encodes CASSQVWASGGNNEQFF.

Note on this clonotype: This may arise from a read error, as a much more abundant clone is one base away. This chain joins TRBV6-6 and TRBJ1-5; no clear D. CDR1 and CDR2 from the germline V gene are MNHNY and SVGAGI (reference sequence). The CDR3 consists of 12 residues. CDR3 amino acids: CAISPTNQPQHF. CDR3 coding DNA: TGTGCCATCAGTCCAACCAATCAGCCCCAGCATTTT.

This rearrangement joins TRBV7-9 to TRBJ2-3; D gene uncertain. The CDR3 sequence is 15 residues long. Germline CDR1 and CDR2: SEHNR and FQNEAQ (reference sequence). Trimming stripped 3 bases from V and 8 bases from J, with 18 bases between. The CDR3 DNA sequence: TGTGCCAGCAGCTTCCGGGCTTCGACGGTGGGTACGCAGTATTTT. This sequence encodes CASSFRASTVGTQYF.

To note about this clonotype: This could be a read error, since a much larger clone is one nucleotide away. The chain's CDR3 is CASSLRAYGYTF. In DNA, the CDR3 is TGTGCCAGCAGTTTAAGGGCCTATGGCTACACCTTC. This chain uses TRBV28 with TRBJ1-2; D is ambiguous. In germline, CDR1 is MDHEN, CDR2 SYDVKM. Trimming pared 2 bases from V and 4 bases from J, leaving 5 bases between. This CDR3 is built from 12 residues.

Turning to this clonotype: Mismatch with germline at one junction end may stem from a read error. The CDR3 protein is CASIYVWDSTVLNTEAFF. CDR3 sequence (DNA): TGTGCCAGCATTTACGTATGGGACAGTACGGTTCTGAACACTGAAGCTTTCTTT. This rearrangement joins TRBV6-2 or TRBV6-3 to TRBJ1-1; 7 nucleotides align to TRBD1. The CDR3 covers 18 residues. Germline V lookup: CDR1 MNHEY, CDR2 SVGEGT.

This clonotype was detected only once. V is TRBV15 and J is TRBJ2-1, with 7 bases aligning to TRBD2. This CDR3 is built from 16 residues. Trimming took 4 bases from V and 7 from J; bases not matched to a gene: 13. Germline V gives CDR1 LNHNV, CDR2 YYDKDF (reference sequence). The CDR3 reads CATSIGVGRALNEQFF. In nucleotides, the CDR3 is TGTGCCACCAGCATAGGGGTGGGGAGGGCCTTAAATGAGCAGTTCTTC.